One sample yielded the 20 T cell receptor beta chains listed below, sequenced in a study of blood T cell repertoires in COVID-19. Produced via immunoSEQ multiplex PCR; TCRdb's table is partial and in-frame only. The sample lists around 70,000 clones, roughly 89% seen once, with about 9.1% in the top ten. What was sequenced was peripheral blood. These receptors all come from a man older than 75 with acute or convalescent COVID-19.

V usage is TRBV12-3 or TRBV12-4 and J usage is TRBJ2-7; D is unresolved. This CDR3 is 13 amino acids long. Between the trimmed V and J ends, which lost 5 bases and 1 base, there was a span of 9 bases. CDR3 coding DNA: TGTGCCAGCAGTAGAGACTTATCCTACGAGCAGTACTTC. Translating it yields CASSRDLSYEQYF.

The chain uses TRBV3-1 (or the pseudogene TRBV3-2) and TRBJ1-1; D is uncertain. V was shortened by 0 bases and J by 5 bases, with 16 bases between the two germline ends. The CDR3 loop spans 16 amino acids. Germline assignment: CDR1 LGHDT and CDR2 YNNKEL (reference sequence). CDR3 residues: CASSQDPGLRRTEAFF. CDR3 coding DNA: TGTGCCAGCAGCCAAGATCCCGGGTTAAGGAGGACTGAAGCTTTCTTT.

The rearrangement uses TRBV7-2 and TRBJ2-4, with TRBD1 matching over 8 bases. Germline V gene lookup returns CDR1 SGHTA and CDR2 FQGNSA. This CDR3 has 16 amino acids. V was clipped by 3 bases and J by 7 bases; unmatched bases: 11. This chain's CDR3 is CASSLFIRDRKNIQYF. CDR3 nucleotides: TGTGCCAGCAGCTTGTTTATCCGGGACAGGAAGAACATTCAGTACTTC. Combining the CDR3 with reference TRBV7-2 and TRBJ2-4 gives the whole variable domain GAGVSQSPSNKVTEKGKDVELRCDPISGHTALYWYRQSLGQGLEFLIYFQGNSAPDKSGLPSDRFSAERTGGSVSTLTIQRTQQEDSAVYLCASSLFIRDRKNIQYFGAGTRLSVL.

V usage is TRBV23-1 and J usage is TRBJ1-1, with 7 positions matching TRBD1. TRBV23-1 is placed among ORFs of uncertain function. The CDR3 covers 13 residues. The V gene end was trimmed by 5 bases and the J gene end by 6 bases; junction bases not matched to a gene: 6. The CDR3: CASSWKGAAEAFF. CDR3 nucleotides: TGCGCCAGCAGTTGGAAGGGGGCGGCTGAAGCTTTCTTT.

The V gene is TRBV29-1, the J gene TRBJ1-1, with D possibly TRBD1 on 5 matching bases. CDR1 and CDR2 from the germline V gene are SQVTM and ANQGSEA. CDR3 length equals 12 residues. V was trimmed by 3 bases and J by 6 bases, leaving 11 bases between them. Here the CDR3 DNA reads TGCAGCGTTGATGGGGGGGTCCCTGAAGCTTTCTTT. Translation: CSVDGGVPEAFF.

V is TRBV5-5 and J is TRBJ1-5, with TRBD1 matching over 7 bases. CDR3 length equals 16 residues. The trim removed 0 bases at V and 5 bases at J, leaving 8 bases unmatched. Germline V gives CDR1 SGHKS, CDR2 YYEKEE (reference sequence). The CDR3 bases are TGTGCCAGCAGCTTGGCTCGGGACAGAGTAGATCAGCCCCAGCATTTT. Protein: CASSLARDRVDQPQHF.

This sequence joins TRBV11-2 and TRBJ1-1; 8 nucleotides match TRBD1. The CDR3 is made up of 16 amino acids. Germline V gene sequence: CDR1 SGHAT, CDR2 FQNNGV. The ends lost 6 bases at V and 2 bases at J; junction bases unmatched: 11. For the CDR3, the DNA is TGTGCCAGCAGTTCTTGGACAGGGATGGGCAACACTGAAGCTTTCTTT. It translates to CASSSWTGMGNTEAFF. Supplemented by reference TRBV11-2 and TRBJ1-1, the full variable domain reads EAGVAQSPRYKIIEKRQSVAFWCNPISGHATLYWYQQILGQGPKLLIQFQNNGVVDDSQLPKDRFSAERLKGVDSTLKIQPAKLEDSAVYLCASSSWTGMGNTEAFFGQGTRLTVV.

The chain has TRBV5-1 and TRBJ1-4; 7 bases line up with TRBD1. The CDR3 spans 15 residues. Germline V gene sequence: CDR1 SGHRS, CDR2 YFSETQ. V gave up 5 bases and J gave up 0 bases; unmatched junction bases: 4. This chain's CDR3 is CASRTQGATNEKLFF. The CDR3 DNA reads TGCGCCAGCAGAACGCAGGGGGCAACTAATGAAAAACTGTTTTTT.

This clone was detected many times. This chain links TRBV2 with TRBJ1-1; D gene uncertain. Germline assignment: CDR1 SNHLY and CDR2 FYNNEI. The ends were cut back, 6 bases at V and 1 base at J, with 12 bases in the middle. CDR3 length: 14 amino acids. CDR3 nucleotide sequence: TGTGCCAGCAGCGTCTTTAACTCGAACACTGAAGCTTTCTTT. Its protein is CASSVFNSNTEAFF.

This sequence joins TRBV5-1 and TRBJ2-7; 10 nucleotides agree with TRBD1. The J segment lost 3 bases and the V segment lost 4 bases, leaving 4 bases of the junction unmatched. This CDR3 region has 14 residues. Looked up from germline, CDR1 is SGHRS and CDR2 is YFSETQ. In DNA, the CDR3 is TGCGCCAGCAGCCCGGGACAGGGGCTCTACGAGCAGTACTTC. This translates into CASSPGQGLYEQYF.

V usage is TRBV19 and J usage is TRBJ1-6; D uncertain. The germline V gene encodes CDR1 LNHDA and CDR2 SQIVND (reference sequence). This CDR3 region has 16 residues. Trimming cost V 7 bases and J 6 bases, with 19 bases left between them. The CDR3: CASNKVSGSGNSPLHF. The CDR3 coding sequence is TGTGCCAGTAATAAGGTTTCGGGATCGGGTAATTCACCCCTCCACTTT.

CDR3 sequence reads: CASSRLADNEQFF. The CDR3 coding sequence is TGTGCCAGCAGTCGACTAGCGGACAATGAGCAGTTCTTC. The chain carries TRBV9 and TRBJ2-1; TRBD2 matches at 9 bases. Germline CDR1 reads SGDLS; CDR2 reads YYNGEE. This CDR3 region has 13 residues. The V gene end was trimmed by 5 bases and the J gene end by 5 bases; junction bases not matched to a gene: 2.

The rearrangement links TRBV6-6 to TRBJ2-5; 10 bases agree with TRBD1. This CDR3 region has 15 residues. CDR1 and CDR2 (germline): MNHNY, SVGAGI (reference sequence). V lost 6 bases, J lost 4 bases, and 8 bases stayed unmatched. CDR3 nucleotides: TGTGCCAGCAGCCCCCGGGACAGGGGCGCAGAGACCCAGTACTTC. Amino acid sequence: CASSPRDRGAETQYF.

This chain links TRBV4-1 with TRBJ1-2, with 10 bases lining up with TRBD1. CDR3 length: 16 residues. CDR1 and CDR2 (germline): MGHRA, YSYEKL. J lost 5 bases, V lost 4 bases, and 10 bases had no gene match. CDR3 in DNA: TGCGCCAGCAGCCCTTCCGGGACAGGGGACCCGTATGGCTACACCTTC. Translation: CASSPSGTGDPYGYTF.

V usage is TRBV10-3 and J usage is TRBJ2-7; D gene unclear. The CDR3 length is 14 residues. The germline gives CDR1 ENHRY, CDR2 SYGVKD. Trimming left V 7 bases short and J 0 bases short, with 13 bases between. The CDR3 loop reads CAIKSPFSSYEQYF. In nucleotides, the CDR3 is TGTGCCATCAAATCCCCCTTCTCCTCCTACGAGCAGTACTTC.

V gene TRBV9 combines with J gene TRBJ2-7; D is unresolved. The germline CDR1 and CDR2 sequences are SGDLS and YYNGEE. This CDR3 comprises 13 residues. V was trimmed by 4 bases and J by 6 bases, leaving 14 bases between them. The DNA of the CDR3 is TGTGCCAGCAGCCCCGGGTGGATAGGCGAGCAGTACTTC. This encodes CASSPGWIGEQYF.

This chain connects TRBV6-5 to TRBJ1-1; the D is unclear. The CDR3 loop spans 13 amino acids. V was pared by 7 bases and J by 1 base, with 10 bases between. The V gene's germline CDR1 is MNHEY and CDR2 SVGAGI. CDR3 amino acids: CASMREPNTEAFF. CDR3 bases: TGTGCCAGCATGCGGGAACCGAACACTGAAGCTTTCTTT.

The rearrangement links TRBV7-2 to TRBJ2-5; D unresolved. Germline V lookup: CDR1 SGHTA, CDR2 FQGNSA. The V and J ends lost 1 base and 1 base respectively, with 7 bases between them. This CDR3 is built from 14 residues. CDR3 sequence (DNA): TGTGCCAGCAGCTTAGTGGGCACCCAAGAGACCCAGTACTTC. It yields the protein CASSLVGTQETQYF. Looking up the rest from reference TRBV7-2 and TRBJ2-5 gives the full variable domain: GAGVSQSPSNKVTEKGKDVELRCDPISGHTALYWYRQSLGQGLEFLIYFQGNSAPDKSGLPSDRFSAERTGGSVSTLTIQRTQQEDSAVYLCASSLVGTQETQYFGPGTRLLVL.

The chain combines TRBV7-2 with TRBJ2-1; D perhaps matches TRBD2 (6 bases). Germline V gives CDR1 SGHTA, CDR2 FQGNSA. This CDR3 has 15 residues. The V end was cut by 5 bases, the J end by 2 bases, with 13 bases between. The CDR3 loop is CASSLWGGAYNEQFF. In DNA form, the CDR3 reads TGTGCCAGCAGCCTTTGGGGAGGAGCCTACAATGAGCAGTTCTTC.

V and J are TRBV6-4 and TRBJ2-1; TRBD2 aligns across 13 bases. CDR1 and CDR2 from the germline V gene are MRHNA and SNTAGT. V shed 6 bases, J shed 10 bases, and the junction held 9 bases outside the gene matches. The CDR3 is 15 amino acids. The CDR3 bases are TGTGCCAGCAGCCCTACTAGCGGGGGGGCTCAGGAGCAGTTCTTC. Translated: CASSPTSGGAQEQFF.